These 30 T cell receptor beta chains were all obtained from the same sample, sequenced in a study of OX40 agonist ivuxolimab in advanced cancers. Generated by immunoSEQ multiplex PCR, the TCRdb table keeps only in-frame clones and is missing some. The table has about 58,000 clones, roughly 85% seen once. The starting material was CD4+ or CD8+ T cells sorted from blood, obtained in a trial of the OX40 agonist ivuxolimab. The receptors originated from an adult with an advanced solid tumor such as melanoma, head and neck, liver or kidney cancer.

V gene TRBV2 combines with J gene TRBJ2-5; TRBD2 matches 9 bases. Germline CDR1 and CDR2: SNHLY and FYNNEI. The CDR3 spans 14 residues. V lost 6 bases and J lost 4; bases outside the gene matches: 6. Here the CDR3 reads CASSAYSGRETQYF. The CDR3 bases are TGTGCCAGCAGCGCTTATAGCGGGAGAGAGACCCAGTACTTC. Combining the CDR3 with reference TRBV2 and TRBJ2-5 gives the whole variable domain EPEVTQTPSHQVTQMGQEVILRCVPISNHLYFYWYRQILGQKVEFLVSFYNNEISEKSEIFDDQFSVERPDGSNFTLKIRSTKLEDSAMYFCASSAYSGRETQYFGPGTRLLVL.

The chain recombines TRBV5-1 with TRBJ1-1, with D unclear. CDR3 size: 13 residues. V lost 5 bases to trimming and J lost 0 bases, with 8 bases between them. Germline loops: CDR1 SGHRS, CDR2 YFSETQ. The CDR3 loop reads CASRVSMNTEAFF. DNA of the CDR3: TGCGCCAGCAGGGTCAGCATGAACACTGAAGCTTTCTTT.

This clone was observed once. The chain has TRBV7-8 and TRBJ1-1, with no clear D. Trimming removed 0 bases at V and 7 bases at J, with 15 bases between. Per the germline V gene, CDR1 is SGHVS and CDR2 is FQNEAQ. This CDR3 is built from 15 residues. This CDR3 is CASSLAGADGSEAFF. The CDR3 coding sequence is TGTGCCAGCAGCTTAGCGGGTGCGGACGGAAGTGAAGCTTTCTTT.

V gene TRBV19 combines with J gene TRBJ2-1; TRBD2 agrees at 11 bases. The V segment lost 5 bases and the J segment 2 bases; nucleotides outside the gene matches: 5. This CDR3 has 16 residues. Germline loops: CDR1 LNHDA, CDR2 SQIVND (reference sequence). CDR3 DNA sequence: TGTGCCAGTAGTCTAACGACTAGCGGGACCTACAATGAGCAGTTCTTC. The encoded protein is CASSLTTSGTYNEQFF. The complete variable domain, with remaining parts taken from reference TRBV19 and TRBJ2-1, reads DGGITQSPKYLFRKEGQNVTLSCEQNLNHDAMYWYRQDPGQGLRLIYYSQIVNDFQKGDIAEGYSVSREKKESFPLTVTSAQKNPTAFYLCASSLTTSGTYNEQFFGPGTRLTVL.

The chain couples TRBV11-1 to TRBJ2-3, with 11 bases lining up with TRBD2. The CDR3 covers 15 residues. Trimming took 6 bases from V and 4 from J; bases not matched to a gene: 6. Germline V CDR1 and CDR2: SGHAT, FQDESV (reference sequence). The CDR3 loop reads CASSFTSGRADTQYF. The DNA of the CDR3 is TGTGCCAGCAGTTTCACTAGCGGGAGAGCAGATACGCAGTATTTT.

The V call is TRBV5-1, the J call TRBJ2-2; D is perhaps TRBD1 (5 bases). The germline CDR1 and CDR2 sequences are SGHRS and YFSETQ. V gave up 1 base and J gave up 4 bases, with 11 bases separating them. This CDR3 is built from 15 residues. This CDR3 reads CASSLRAGFTGELFF. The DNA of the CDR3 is TGCGCCAGCAGCTTGAGGGCAGGGTTCACCGGGGAGCTGTTTTTT.

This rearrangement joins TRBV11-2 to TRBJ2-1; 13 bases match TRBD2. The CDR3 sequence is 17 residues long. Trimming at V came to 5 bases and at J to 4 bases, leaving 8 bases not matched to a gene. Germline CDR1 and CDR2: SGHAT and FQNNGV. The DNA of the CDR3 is TGTGCCAGCAGCCCTATAAAGGGACTAGCGGGATACAATGAGCAGTTCTTC. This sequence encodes CASSPIKGLAGYNEQFF.

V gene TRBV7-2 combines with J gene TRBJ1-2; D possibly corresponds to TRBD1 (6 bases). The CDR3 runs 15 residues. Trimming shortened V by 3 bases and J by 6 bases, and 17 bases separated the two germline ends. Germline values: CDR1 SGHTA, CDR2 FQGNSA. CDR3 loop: CASSFFQLGGNGYTF. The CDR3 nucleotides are TGTGCCAGCAGCTTCTTCCAATTAGGGGGTAATGGCTACACCTTC.

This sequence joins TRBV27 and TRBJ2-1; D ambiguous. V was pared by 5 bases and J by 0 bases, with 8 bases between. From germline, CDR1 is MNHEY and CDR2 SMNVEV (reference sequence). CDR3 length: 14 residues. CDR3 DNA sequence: TGTGCCAGCAGTCCGGGTAGCTCCTACAATGAGCAGTTCTTC. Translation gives CASSPGSSYNEQFF.

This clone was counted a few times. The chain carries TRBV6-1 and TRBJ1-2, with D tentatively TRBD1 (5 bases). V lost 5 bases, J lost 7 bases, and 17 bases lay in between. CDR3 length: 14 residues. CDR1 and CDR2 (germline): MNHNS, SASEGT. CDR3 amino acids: CASSNIVGGSGYTF. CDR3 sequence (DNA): TGTGCCAGCAGTAACATCGTGGGGGGGTCTGGCTACACCTTC.

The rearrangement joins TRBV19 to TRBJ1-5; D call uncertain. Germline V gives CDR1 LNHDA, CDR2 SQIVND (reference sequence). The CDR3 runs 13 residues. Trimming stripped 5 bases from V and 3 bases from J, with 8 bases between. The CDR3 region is CASSQQFNQPQHF. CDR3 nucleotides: TGTGCCAGTAGTCAACAGTTCAATCAGCCCCAGCATTTT.

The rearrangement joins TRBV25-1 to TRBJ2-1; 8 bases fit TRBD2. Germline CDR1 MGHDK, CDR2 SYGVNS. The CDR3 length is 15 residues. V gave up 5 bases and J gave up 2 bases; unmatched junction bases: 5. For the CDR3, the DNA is TGTGCCAGCAGTAACCCACTAGCGGCCTACAATGAGCAGTTCTTC. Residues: CASSNPLAAYNEQFF.

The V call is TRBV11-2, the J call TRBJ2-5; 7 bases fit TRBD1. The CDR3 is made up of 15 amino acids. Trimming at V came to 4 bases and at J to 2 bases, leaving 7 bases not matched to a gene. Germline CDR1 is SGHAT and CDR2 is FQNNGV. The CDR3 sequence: CASSYGQAFQETQYF. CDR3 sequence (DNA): TGTGCCAGCAGCTATGGACAGGCCTTTCAAGAGACCCAGTACTTC. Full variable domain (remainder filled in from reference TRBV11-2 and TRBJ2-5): EAGVAQSPRYKIIEKRQSVAFWCNPISGHATLYWYQQILGQGPKLLIQFQNNGVVDDSQLPKDRFSAERLKGVDSTLKIQPAKLEDSAVYLCASSYGQAFQETQYFGPGTRLLVL.

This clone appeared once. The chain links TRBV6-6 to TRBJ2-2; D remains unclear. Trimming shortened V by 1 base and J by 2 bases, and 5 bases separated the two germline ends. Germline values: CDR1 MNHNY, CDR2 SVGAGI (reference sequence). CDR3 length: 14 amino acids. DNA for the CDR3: TGTGCCAGCAGTTACTGGCGTAACACCGGGGAGCTGTTTTTT. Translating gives CASSYWRNTGELFF.

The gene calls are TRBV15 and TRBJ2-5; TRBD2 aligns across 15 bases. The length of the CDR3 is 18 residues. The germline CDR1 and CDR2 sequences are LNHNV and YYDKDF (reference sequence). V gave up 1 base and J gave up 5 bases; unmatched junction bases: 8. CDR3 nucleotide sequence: TGTGCCACCAGCAGAGCTCATCCGGGACTAGCGGGGGGTGAGACCCAGTACTTC. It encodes CATSRAHPGLAGGETQYF.

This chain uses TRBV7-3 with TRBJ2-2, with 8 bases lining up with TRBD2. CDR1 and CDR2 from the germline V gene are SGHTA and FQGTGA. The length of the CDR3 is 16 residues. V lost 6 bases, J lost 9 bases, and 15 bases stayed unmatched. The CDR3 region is CASSALVGLENRELFF. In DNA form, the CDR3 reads TGTGCCAGCAGTGCCTTGGTGGGACTAGAAAATAGGGAGCTGTTTTTT. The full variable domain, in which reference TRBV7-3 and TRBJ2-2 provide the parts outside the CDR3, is GAGVSQTPSNKVTEKGKYVELRCDPISGHTALYWYRQSLGQGPEFLIYFQGTGAADDSGLPNDRFFAVRPEGSVSTLKIQRTERGDSAVYLCASSALVGLENRELFFGEGSRLTVL.

CDR3 sequence: CAWSVQGEKLFF. The CDR3, as DNA: TGTGCCTGGAGTGTACAGGGTGAAAAACTGTTTTTT. V and J are TRBV30 and TRBJ1-4; possible D gene TRBD1, 6 bases. Trimming left V 0 bases short and J 7 bases short, with 6 bases between. The CDR3 covers 12 residues. Per the germline V gene, CDR1 is GTSNPN and CDR2 is SVGIG (reference sequence).

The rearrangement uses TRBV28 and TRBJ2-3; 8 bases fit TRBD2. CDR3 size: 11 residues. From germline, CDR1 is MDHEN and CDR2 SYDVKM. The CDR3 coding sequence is TGTTCGGGGGGGGGCACAGATACGCAGTATTTT. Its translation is CSGGGTDTQYF.

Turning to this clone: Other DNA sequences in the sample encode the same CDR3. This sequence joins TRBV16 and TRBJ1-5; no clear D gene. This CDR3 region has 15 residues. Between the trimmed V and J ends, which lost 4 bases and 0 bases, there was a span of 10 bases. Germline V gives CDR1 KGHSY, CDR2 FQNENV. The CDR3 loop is CASSPDGDSNQPQHF. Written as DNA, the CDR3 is TGTGCCAGCAGCCCCGACGGGGATAGCAATCAGCCCCAGCATTTT.

This chain's CDR3 is CSVEISGGRLDTQYF. Written as DNA, the CDR3 is TGCAGCGTTGAAATATCCGGCGGAAGACTAGATACGCAGTATTTT. This chain links TRBV29-1 with TRBJ2-3; D ambiguous. The V gene lost 2 bases and the J gene lost 5 bases, with 17 bases spanning the gap. Germline V gene lookup returns CDR1 SQVTM and CDR2 ANQGSEA. The CDR3 sequence is 15 residues long.

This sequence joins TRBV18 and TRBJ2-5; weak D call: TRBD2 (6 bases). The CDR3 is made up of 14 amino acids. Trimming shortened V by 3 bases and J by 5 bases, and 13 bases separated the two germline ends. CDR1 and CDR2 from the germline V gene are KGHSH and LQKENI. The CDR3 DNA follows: TGTGCCAGCTCACCGTGGGACTTGGGGGAGACCCAGTACTTC. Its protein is CASSPWDLGETQYF.

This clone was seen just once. CDR3 loop: CASSVEGTDTQYF. The DNA of the CDR3 is TGTGCCAGCAGCGTAGAGGGCACAGATACGCAGTATTTT. The rearrangement uses TRBV9 and TRBJ2-3; D gene uncertain. Germline assignment: CDR1 SGDLS and CDR2 YYNGEE. Trimming cost V 0 bases and J 1 base, with 3 bases left between them. The CDR3 has 13 amino acids.

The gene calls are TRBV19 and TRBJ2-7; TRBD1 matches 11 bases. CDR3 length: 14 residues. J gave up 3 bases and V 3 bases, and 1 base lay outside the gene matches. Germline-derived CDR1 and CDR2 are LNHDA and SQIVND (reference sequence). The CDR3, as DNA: TGTGCCAGTAGTATCGGGACAGGGGGCTACGAGCAGTACTTC. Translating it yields CASSIGTGGYEQYF.

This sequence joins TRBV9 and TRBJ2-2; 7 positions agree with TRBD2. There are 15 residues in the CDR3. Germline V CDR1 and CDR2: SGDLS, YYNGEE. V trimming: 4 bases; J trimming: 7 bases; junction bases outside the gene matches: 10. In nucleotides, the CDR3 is TGTGCCAGCAGCCTTGGAGCGGGGAGGGTCGGGGAGCTGTTTTTT. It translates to CASSLGAGRVGELFF.

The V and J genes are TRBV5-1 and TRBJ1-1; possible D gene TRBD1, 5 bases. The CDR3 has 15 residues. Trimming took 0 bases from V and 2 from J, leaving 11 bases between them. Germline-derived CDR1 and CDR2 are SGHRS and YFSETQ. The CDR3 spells CASSLVQGSNTEAFF. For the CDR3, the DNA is TGCGCCAGCAGCTTGGTGCAGGGAAGTAACACTGAAGCTTTCTTT.

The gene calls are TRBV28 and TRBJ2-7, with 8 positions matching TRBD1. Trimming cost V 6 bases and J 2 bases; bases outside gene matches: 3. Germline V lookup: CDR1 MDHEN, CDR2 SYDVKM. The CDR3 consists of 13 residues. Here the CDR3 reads CASRGDRTYEQYF. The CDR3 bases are TGTGCCAGCAGGGGGGACAGGACCTACGAGCAGTACTTC.

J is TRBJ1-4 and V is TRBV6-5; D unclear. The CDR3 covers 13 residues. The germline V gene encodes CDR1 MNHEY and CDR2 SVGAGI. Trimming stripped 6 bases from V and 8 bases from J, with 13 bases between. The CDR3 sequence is CASRGAGREKLFF. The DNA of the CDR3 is TGTGCCAGCAGGGGTGCGGGGAGGGAAAAACTGTTTTTT.

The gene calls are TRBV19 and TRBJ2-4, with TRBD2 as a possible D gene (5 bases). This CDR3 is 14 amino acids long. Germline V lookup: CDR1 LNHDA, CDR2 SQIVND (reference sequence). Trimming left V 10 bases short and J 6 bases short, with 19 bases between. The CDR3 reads CATSPSFWGNIQYF. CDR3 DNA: TGTGCCACTAGCCCCAGTTTTTGGGGAAACATTCAGTACTTC.

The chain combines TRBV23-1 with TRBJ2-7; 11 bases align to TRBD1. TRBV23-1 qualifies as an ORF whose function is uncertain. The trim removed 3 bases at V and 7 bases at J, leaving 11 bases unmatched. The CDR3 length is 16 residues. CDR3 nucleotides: TGCGCCAGCAGTCACACCGGACAGGGGGCGGTGGGAGAGCAGTACTTC. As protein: CASSHTGQGAVGEQYF.

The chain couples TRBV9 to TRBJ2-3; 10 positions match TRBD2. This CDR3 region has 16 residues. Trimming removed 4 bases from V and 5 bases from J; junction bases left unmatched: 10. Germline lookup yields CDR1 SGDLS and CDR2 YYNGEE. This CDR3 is CASSPHLAGVLDTQYF. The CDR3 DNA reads TGTGCCAGCAGCCCCCACCTAGCGGGAGTCTTAGATACGCAGTATTTT. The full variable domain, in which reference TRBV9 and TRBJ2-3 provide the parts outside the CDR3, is DSGVTQTPKHLITATGQRVTLRCSPRSGDLSVYWYQQSLDQGLQFLIQYYNGEERAKGNILERFSAQQFPDLHSELNLSSLELGDSALYFCASSPHLAGVLDTQYFGPGTRLTVL.